This is a list of T cell receptor beta chains from one sample in a study of shared clonotypes between healthy human individuals. Assay used: immunoSEQ multiplex PCR; TCRdb lists only in-frame clones, some missing. The sample yields nearly 600,000 clones, roughly 96% seen once. The sequencing input was naive CD8+ T cells sorted from blood. The receptors were sampled from a woman younger than 45 in good health. The CDR3 runs from the conserved cysteine through the conserved F or W. A D gene is named only where the DNA matches it firmly. Size is stated for part of the rows, as once, few or many counts, or as a class when the clone is expanded.

clone size,V gene,J gene,D gene,CDR3 protein,CDR3 DNA
NA,TRBV7-8,TRBJ2-7,NA,CASSSISSYEQYF,TGTGCCAGCAGCTCGATAAGCTCCTACGAGCAGTACTTC
few,TRBV28,TRBJ2-3,NA,CASSFPSRGDTDTQYF,TGTGCCAGCAGTTTCCCCTCTCGAGGGGACACAGATACGCAGTATTTT
NA,TRBV30,TRBJ1-1,TRBD1,CAWSQSPRTGDEAFF,TGTGCCTGGAGCCAATCCCCCCGGACAGGCGATGAAGCTTTCTTT
NA,TRBV20-1,TRBJ2-3,NA,CSASWGDTQYF,TGCAGTGCTAGTTGGGGTGATACGCAGTATTTT
NA,TRBV7-9,TRBJ2-1,TRBD2,CASSIEEASGYNEQFF,TGTGCCAGCAGCATAGAAGAGGCTAGCGGCTACAATGAGCAGTTCTTC
NA,TRBV28,TRBJ2-7,NA,CASSFGSESSYEQYF,TGTGCCAGCAGTTTTGGCAGCGAAAGCTCCTACGAGCAGTACTTC
NA,TRBV10-2,TRBJ2-7,TRBD2,CASSGTGGRYEQYF,TGCGCCAGCAGTGGAACGGGAGGGAGATACGAGCAGTACTTC
NA,TRBV2,TRBJ1-5,TRBD1,CASRQTGGLSNQPQHF,TGTGCCAGCAGACAAACAGGGGGACTTAGCAATCAGCCCCAGCATTTT
NA,TRBV6-5,TRBJ2-2,NA,CASSYVGAGELFF,TGTGCCAGCAGTTACGTGGGGGCCGGGGAGCTGTTTTTT
NA,TRBV7-3,TRBJ1-1,NA,CASSLSGGLMNTEAFF,TGTGCCAGCAGCTTAAGTGGGGGACTTATGAACACTGAAGCTTTCTTT
NA,TRBV9,TRBJ1-2,TRBD1,CASSFAGTAYYGYTF,TGTGCCAGCAGCTTCGCCGGGACAGCGTACTATGGCTACACCTTC
NA,TRBV12-5,TRBJ2-1,NA,CASAPDMYNEQFF,TGTGCTAGTGCTCCTGACATGTACAATGAGCAGTTCTTC
NA,TRBV25-1,TRBJ2-1,TRBD2,CASSELAVYNEQFF,TGTGCCAGCAGTGAGCTAGCGGTCTACAATGAGCAGTTCTTC
NA,TRBV7-7,TRBJ2-2,NA,CASSPIGSAGELFF,TGTGCCAGCAGCCCTATAGGGTCCGCCGGGGAGCTGTTTTTT
NA,TRBV19,TRBJ2-1,TRBD2,CASSIDRASGRDERNEQFF,TGTGCCAGTAGTATAGATCGGGCTAGCGGGAGGGATGAAAGGAATGAGCAGTTCTTC
NA,TRBV5-4,TRBJ2-1,NA,CASRATGSSYNEQFF,TGTGCCAGCAGGGCCACCGGAAGCTCCTACAATGAGCAGTTCTTC
NA,TRBV19,TRBJ1-1,NA,CASGLSRGTEAFF,TGTGCCAGTGGCCTTAGCAGGGGCACTGAAGCTTTCTTT
NA,TRBV5-1,TRBJ2-7,TRBD2,CASSLAGGPYEQYF,TGCGCCAGCAGCTTGGCGGGAGGGCCCTACGAGCAGTACTTC
once,TRBV27,TRBJ1-2,NA,CASSFAGAGSNYGYTF,TGTGCCAGCAGTTTCGCAGGGGCAGGTTCTAACTATGGCTACACCTTC
once,TRBV4-1,TRBJ1-1,NA,CASSHREMDTEAFF,TGCGCCAGCAGCCACAGGGAAATGGACACTGAAGCTTTCTTT
NA,TRBV27,TRBJ2-7,NA,CASSWGNSYEQYF,TGTGCCAGCAGTTGGGGGAATTCCTACGAGCAGTACTTC
NA,TRBV7-9,TRBJ2-1,TRBD2,CASSSLAGSSYNEQFF,TGTGCCAGCAGCTCGCTAGCGGGCAGCTCCTACAATGAGCAGTTCTTC
NA,TRBV13,TRBJ2-2,NA,CASSLSILGATRELFF,TGTGCCAGCAGCTTATCCATCCTAGGAGCTACCCGGGAGCTGTTTTTT
NA,TRBV15,TRBJ2-5,TRBD1,CATSTGQGLETQYF,TGTGCCACCAGTACGGGACAGGGGTTGGAGACCCAGTACTTC
NA,TRBV4-1,TRBJ2-1,TRBD2,CASSQGLAGGLRNEQFF,TGCGCCAGCAGCCAAGGACTAGCGGGAGGTCTCCGCAATGAGCAGTTCTTC
NA,TRBV6-5,TRBJ2-2,NA,CASSYQGLQRTGELFF,TGTGCCAGCAGTTACCAGGGACTTCAGCGGACCGGGGAGCTGTTTTTT
NA,TRBV28,TRBJ1-5,NA,CASSLSQRNQPQHF,TGTGCCAGCAGTTTATCGCAGCGCAATCAGCCCCAGCATTTT
NA,TRBV9,TRBJ1-3,NA,CASSGRRSSGNTIYF,TGTGCCAGCAGCGGACGGAGGAGCTCTGGAAACACCATATATTTT
NA,TRBV19,TRBJ1-5,NA,CASTRDSNQPQHF,TGTGCCAGTACCAGGGACAGCAATCAGCCCCAGCATTTT
NA,TRBV28,TRBJ1-6,TRBD1,CASSRGDSHALNSPLHF,TGTGCCAGCAGTAGGGGGGACAGCCATGCCCTCAATTCACCCCTCCACTTT
NA,TRBV9,TRBJ1-3,NA,CASSGTGGAGNTIYF,TGTGCCAGCAGCGGTACGGGGGGCGCGGGAAACACCATATATTTT
few,TRBV18,TRBJ1-1,NA,CASSDYTEAFF,TGTGCCAGCTCTGACTACACTGAAGCTTTCTTT
NA,TRBV5-1,TRBJ2-5,TRBD2,CASSLGWGGGETQYF,TGCGCCAGCAGCTTGGGATGGGGCGGGGGAGAGACCCAGTACTTC
NA,TRBV7-9,TRBJ2-3,NA,CASSLQIDTQYF,TGTGCCAGCAGCCTACAGATTGATACGCAGTATTTT
NA,TRBV4-1,TRBJ2-1,NA,CASSQDWQGRSNEQFF,TGCGCCAGCAGCCAAGATTGGCAGGGACGATCCAATGAGCAGTTCTTC
NA,TRBV4-1,TRBJ2-7,TRBD1,CASSLRQGSYEQYF,TGCGCCAGCAGCCTTCGACAGGGCTCCTACGAGCAGTACTTC
NA,TRBV6-5,TRBJ2-7,NA,CASTTGRSYEQYF,TGTGCCAGCACGACAGGTCGTTCCTACGAGCAGTACTTC
NA,TRBV28,TRBJ2-7,TRBD1,CASSPLGTGISYEQYF,TGTGCCAGCAGTCCCCTCGGGACAGGGATATCCTACGAGCAGTACTTC
NA,TRBV7-9,TRBJ2-5,NA,CASSRGETQYF,TGTGCCAGCAGTCGAGGCGAGACCCAGTACTTC
NA,TRBV13,TRBJ2-7,TRBD1,CASSPRQGFYEQYF,TGTGCCAGCAGCCCACGACAGGGATTCTACGAGCAGTACTTC
NA,TRBV5-5,TRBJ2-1,NA,CASSLAPNYLSYNEQFF,TGTGCCAGCAGCTTGGCTCCGAACTACCTCTCCTACAATGAGCAGTTCTTC
NA,TRBV4-1,TRBJ2-5,TRBD1,CASSQDDRGGGETQYF,TGCGCCAGCAGCCAAGATGACAGGGGGGGTGGAGAGACCCAGTACTTC
NA,TRBV5-1,TRBJ1-3,TRBD1,CASSLELGQGSSGNTIYF,TGCGCCAGCAGCTTGGAGCTGGGACAGGGAAGCTCTGGAAACACCATATATTTT
NA,TRBV30,TRBJ2-2,NA,CAWSPRKIGVLGYTGELFF,TGTGCCTGGAGTCCCCGCAAAATCGGTGTACTCGGGTACACCGGGGAGCTGTTTTTT
NA,TRBV5-1,TRBJ1-1,NA,CASSGTLDGAFF,TGCGCCAGCAGCGGGACACTCGACGGAGCTTTCTTT
NA,TRBV29-1,TRBJ1-1,NA,CSVVGLSPPLNTEAFF,TGCAGCGTTGTAGGTCTTTCTCCCCCCCTGAACACTGAAGCTTTCTTT
NA,TRBV19,TRBJ2-7,NA,CASSERTSYEQYF,TGTGCCAGTAGTGAGCGGACCTCCTACGAGCAGTACTTC
NA,TRBV28,TRBJ2-1,TRBD2,CASSLTSGTHNEQFF,TGTGCCAGCAGTCTGACTAGCGGGACCCACAATGAGCAGTTCTTC
NA,TRBV2,TRBJ2-3,TRBD2,CASSIAGLSTDTQYF,TGTGCCAGCAGTATAGCGGGCCTGAGCACAGATACGCAGTATTTT
once,TRBV2,TRBJ2-1,NA,CASRVLDSNEQFF,TGTGCCAGCAGGGTTCTGGACAGCAATGAGCAGTTCTTC
once,TRBV28,TRBJ2-7,TRBD1,CASSPWTGAHEQYF,TGTGCCAGCAGTCCCTGGACAGGGGCCCACGAGCAGTACTTC
NA,TRBV14,TRBJ2-1,TRBD2,CASSQGLGSGRVSEQFF,TGTGCCAGCAGCCAAGGCCTCGGTAGCGGGAGGGTTAGTGAGCAGTTCTTC
NA,TRBV5-4,TRBJ2-7,TRBD2,CASSSPGLEVYEQYF,TGTGCCAGCAGCTCCCCGGGACTAGAGGTCTACGAGCAGTACTTC
NA,TRBV28,TRBJ2-1,NA,CASSPRDTSRREQFF,TGTGCCAGCAGCCCCCGGGATACCTCCCGTCGGGAGCAGTTCTTC
NA,TRBV4-2,TRBJ1-1,TRBD1,CASSHPLLTGLNTEAFF,TGTGCCAGCAGCCACCCCCTCCTGACAGGGTTGAACACTGAAGCTTTCTTT
once,TRBV7-8,TRBJ2-3,TRBD2,CASSSRRGSTDTQYF,TGTGCCAGCAGCTCCCGGCGGGGGAGCACAGATACGCAGTATTTT
NA,TRBV29-1,TRBJ2-7,NA,CSVEQSGDYEQYF,TGCAGCGTGGAGCAGTCAGGAGACTACGAGCAGTACTTC
NA,TRBV5-4,TRBJ2-2,NA,CASSTNTGELFF,TGTGCCAGCTCTACGAACACCGGGGAGCTGTTTTTT